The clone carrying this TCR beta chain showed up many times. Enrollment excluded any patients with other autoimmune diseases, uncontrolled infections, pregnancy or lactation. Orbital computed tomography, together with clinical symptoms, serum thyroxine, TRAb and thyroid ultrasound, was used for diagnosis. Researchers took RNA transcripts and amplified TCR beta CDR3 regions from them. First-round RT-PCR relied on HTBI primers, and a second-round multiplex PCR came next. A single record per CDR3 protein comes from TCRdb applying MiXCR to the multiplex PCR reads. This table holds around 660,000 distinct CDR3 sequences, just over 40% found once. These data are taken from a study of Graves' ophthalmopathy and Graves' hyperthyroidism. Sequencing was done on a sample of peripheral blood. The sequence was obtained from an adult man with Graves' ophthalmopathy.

CDR3 sequence: CSAGLAGAETQYF. In DNA form, the CDR3 reads TGCAGTGCAGGGTTAGCGGGAGCAGAGACCCAGTACTTC. The chain links TRBV20-1 to TRBJ2-5; 9 nucleotides align to TRBD2. This CDR3 spans 13 amino acids. Germline loops: CDR1 DFQATT, CDR2 SNEGSKA (reference sequence). With V trimmed by 6 bases and J by 4 bases, 6 bases remained unmatched.